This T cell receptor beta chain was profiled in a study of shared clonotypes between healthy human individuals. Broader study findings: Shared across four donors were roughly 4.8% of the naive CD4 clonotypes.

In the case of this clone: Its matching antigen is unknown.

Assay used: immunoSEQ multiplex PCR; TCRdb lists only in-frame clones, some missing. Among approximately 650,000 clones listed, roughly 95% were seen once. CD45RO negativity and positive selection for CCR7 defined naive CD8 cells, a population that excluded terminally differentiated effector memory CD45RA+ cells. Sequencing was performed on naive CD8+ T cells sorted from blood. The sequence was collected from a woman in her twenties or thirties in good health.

CDR3 sequence (DNA): TGTGCCAGCTCGGTGTCGGGGGTCAATGAGCAGTTCTTC. This codes for CASSVSGVNEQFF. The chain links TRBV2 to TRBJ2-1; the D gene is possibly TRBD2 (6 bases). The germline V gene encodes CDR1 SNHLY and CDR2 FYNNEI. Trimming removed 8 bases from V and 6 bases from J, with 14 bases in between. The CDR3 has 13 amino acids.